Listed below are T cell receptor beta chains from one sample, sequenced in a study of CD8 T cells in Susac syndrome. TCRdb reanalysed the immunoSEQ multiplex PCR reads using MiXCR and keeps one entry per CDR3 protein. This sample yields a few hundred thousand distinct CDR3 sequences, of which approximately 90% are seen a single time; approximately 0.13% belongs to the top ten. The sequencing sample was made of CD8+ T cells from PBMCs. These TCRs come from a human donor with multiple sclerosis. The CDR3 runs from the conserved cysteine through the conserved F or W. A D gene is named only where the DNA matches it firmly. Expanded clones are given a class, and other clones once, few, many or no size at all.

clone_size,d_call,j_call,v_call,cdr3_nt,cdr3_aa
NA,NA,TRBJ1-1,TRBV27,TGTGCCAGCAAAATGCTGGGGAGAGGCACTGAAGCTTTCTTT,CASKMLGRGTEAFF
once,TRBD2,TRBJ2-2,TRBV3-1,TGTGCCAGCAGCCATTTCGCGGCGGGAGGGATTAACACCGGGGAGCTGTTTTTT,CASSHFAAGGINTGELFF
NA,TRBD2,TRBJ2-1,TRBV19,TGTGCCAGTAGTATAGAGCCCGGGACTAGCGGGGGGAGCTACAATGAGCAGTTCTTC,CASSIEPGTSGGSYNEQFF
NA,NA,TRBJ2-2,TRBV12-3/TRBV12-4,TGTGCCAGCAGTTTTTTATCCGGGGGTTGGGCCGGGGAGCTGTTTTTT,CASSFLSGGWAGELFF
NA,NA,TRBJ2-1,TRBV25-1,TGTGCCAGCAGTGAAGTGGGTTTCAATGAGCAGTTCTTC,CASSEVGFNEQFF
NA,NA,TRBJ2-7,TRBV27,TGTGCCAGCAGTCTAACCTTTCGGGGCTACTACGAGCAGTACTTC,CASSLTFRGYYEQYF
NA,TRBD2,TRBJ2-2,TRBV27,TGTGCCAGCAGCCCTCCCGGGACTACAATTCACGGGGAGCTGTTTTTT,CASSPPGTTIHGELFF
NA,NA,TRBJ2-5,TRBV3-1,TGTGCCAGCAGCCAAGATTCGTACCAAGAGACCCAGTACTTC,CASSQDSYQETQYF
NA,TRBD1,TRBJ2-7,TRBV5-6,TGTGCCAGCAGCCCATGGGACAGTACCTACGAGCAGTACTTC,CASSPWDSTYEQYF
once,NA,TRBJ1-2,TRBV7-9,TGTGCCAGCAGCTTAGACCTCCCTAACTATGGCTACACCTTC,CASSLDLPNYGYTF
NA,NA,TRBJ1-5,TRBV13,TGTGCCAGCAGCGAGGACTTACAGGGTTCTCAGCCCCAGCATTTT,CASSEDLQGSQPQHF
NA,NA,TRBJ2-7,TRBV18,TGTGCCAGCTCACCACCGCAGCGGGCGACCTACGAGCAGTACTTC,CASSPPQRATYEQYF
NA,TRBD1,TRBJ2-1,TRBV2,TGTGCCAGCAGTGACGGGACAGGGGATGAGCAGTTCTTC,CASSDGTGDEQFF
NA,NA,TRBJ1-1,TRBV6-2/TRBV6-3,TGTGCCACCATGTGGTCCCCAAGCGTGATAGGGGGTAACACTGAAGCTTTCTTT,CATMWSPSVIGGNTEAFF
NA,NA,TRBJ1-5,TRBV27,TGTGCCAGCAGTTTAATCGCAAGCAATCAGCCCCAGCATTTT,CASSLIASNQPQHF
few,NA,TRBJ2-7,TRBV27,TGTGCCAGCAGTTGGAGTGGCGAGCAGTACTTC,CASSWSGEQYF
once,NA,TRBJ1-1,TRBV9,TGTGCCAGCAGCGTAGCTCTGGGAGGGACTGAAGCTTTCTTT,CASSVALGGTEAFF
NA,TRBD2,TRBJ2-3,TRBV3-1,TGTGCCAGCAGCAAAAGCGGGGGGAGCACAGATACGCAGTATTTT,CASSKSGGSTDTQYF
once,NA,TRBJ1-2,TRBV27,TGTGCCAGCAGGGGAGCGGACGGAAACGGAGACAACTATGGCTACACCTTC,CASRGADGNGDNYGYTF
NA,NA,TRBJ2-1,TRBV6-1,TGTGCCAGCAGTGAACTACCTAGCAATCCTCGTTTGGATGAGCAGTTCTTC,CASSELPSNPRLDEQFF
NA,NA,TRBJ2-3,TRBV12-5,TGTGCTAGTGGTCCTGACAGGTTTAAAGATACGCAGTATTTT,CASGPDRFKDTQYF
NA,TRBD1,TRBJ2-1,TRBV29-1,TGCAGCGTTGATAAGGGGGCTAATGAGCAGTTCTTC,CSVDKGANEQFF
NA,NA,TRBJ2-1,TRBV2,TGTGCCGGCGCGGTTAGCTCCTACAATGAGCAGTTCTTC,CAGAVSSYNEQFF
NA,NA,TRBJ1-2,TRBV20-1,TGCAGTGCTAGAGAAGGGCCCGACCCAGGCTACACCTTC,CSAREGPDPGYTF
once,NA,TRBJ2-1,TRBV28,TGTGCCAGCAGTTCCACCACACGCGGTTCAGGCTGGGATGAGCAGTTCTTC,CASSSTTRGSGWDEQFF
NA,TRBD1,TRBJ2-4,TRBV7-9,TGTGCCAGCAGCTTAGCGTCGGACAGGGGGCGATGGGGCATTCAGTACTTC,CASSLASDRGRWGIQYF
NA,NA,TRBJ2-7,TRBV29-1,TGCAGCGTCGGGGATGGCTCCTACGAGCAGTACTTC,CSVGDGSYEQYF
NA,NA,TRBJ2-6,TRBV12-3/TRBV12-4,TGTGCCACTACCTTCCTTTCTGGGGCCAACGTCCTGACTTTC,CATTFLSGANVLTF
NA,NA,TRBJ2-4,TRBV4-1,TGCGCCAGCAGCCGAAACAGGGGGGAGGGCAAAAACATTCAGTACTTC,CASSRNRGEGKNIQYF
NA,NA,TRBJ1-1,TRBV13,TGTGCCAGCAGCGCCGACAGGCGGTCTGAAGCTTTCTTT,CASSADRRSEAFF
NA,TRBD1,TRBJ1-2,TRBV5-1,TGCGCCAGCACCCAGGGGGTGGGCTGGAACTATGGCTACACCTTC,CASTQGVGWNYGYTF
few,NA,TRBJ2-2,TRBV7-3,TGTGCCAGCAGCTTCGGCGGGGAGCTGTTTTTT,CASSFGGELFF
few,NA,TRBJ2-5,TRBV24-1,TGTGCCACCAGTGCGGGTTTCCGGGACAAGGAGCTGGAGACCCAGTACTTC,CATSAGFRDKELETQYF
few,NA,TRBJ2-7,TRBV7-9,TGTGCCAGCAGCGCGCCGGGCTACGAGCAGTACTTC,CASSAPGYEQYF
NA,NA,TRBJ1-1,TRBV19,TGTGCCGCGGGGACGGAGCCTTACACTGAAGCTTTCTTT,CAAGTEPYTEAFF
NA,TRBD1,TRBJ2-2,TRBV30,TGTGCCTGCGACAGGGGGCCCACCGGGGAGCTGTTTTTT,CACDRGPTGELFF
NA,TRBD2,TRBJ2-1,TRBV4-1,TGCGCCAGCAGCCACACCGGGACTAGCGGGGGGAGCTCCTACAATGAGCAGTTCTTC,CASSHTGTSGGSSYNEQFF
NA,TRBD1,TRBJ2-2,TRBV11-1,TGTGCCAGCAGCTCCGGGACAGGGTACACCGGGGAGCTGTTTTTT,CASSSGTGYTGELFF
NA,NA,TRBJ2-5,TRBV6-1,TGTGCCTGCGCCCCAATCCGACTCTTGTACCAAGAGACCCAGTACTTC,CACAPIRLLYQETQYF
once,NA,TRBJ1-3,TRBV5-1,TGCGCCAGCAGCTTGGAAGCAGACGGAAACACCATATATTTT,CASSLEADGNTIYF
NA,NA,TRBJ2-1,TRBV4-1,TGCGCCAGCAGCCAAGAGGGCTATGAGCAGTTCTTC,CASSQEGYEQFF
NA,NA,TRBJ1-1,TRBV19,TGTGCCAGTAGCGCCATGGGGGACACTGAAGCTTTCTTT,CASSAMGDTEAFF
once,TRBD1,TRBJ2-7,TRBV7-9,TGTGCCAGCAGCTGGACAGGGGGCTTGGCAAGCTCCTACGAGCAGTACTTC,CASSWTGGLASSYEQYF
NA,NA,TRBJ2-2,TRBV5-1,TGTGCCAGCAGTTTAGGTAGTAACACCGGGGAGCTGTTTTTT,CASSLGSNTGELFF
NA,NA,TRBJ2-1,TRBV6-5,TGTGCCAGCAGAATAGGGGGGTCTGAGTTCTTC,CASRIGGSEFF
NA,NA,TRBJ1-6,TRBV27,TGTGCCAGCAGTTTATCAAATGCGGGCTCACCCCTCCACTTT,CASSLSNAGSPLHF
once,TRBD1,TRBJ2-5,TRBV29-1,TGCAGCGTTGAAGATGGGACAGAAGAGACCCAGTACTTC,CSVEDGTEETQYF
NA,TRBD2,TRBJ2-1,TRBV14,TGTGCCAGCAGCCACACAGCGGGAGATGAGCAGTTCTTC,CASSHTAGDEQFF
NA,TRBD2,TRBJ2-7,TRBV7-2,TGTGCCAGCAGCTTGCCTAGCGGTCCTGGCGAGCAGTACTTC,CASSLPSGPGEQYF
NA,NA,TRBJ2-7,TRBV12-3/TRBV12-4,TGTGCCAGCAGACCCGAGGGCCTCGTAGGCCCTTCCTACGAGCAGTACTTC,CASRPEGLVGPSYEQYF
NA,NA,TRBJ2-1,TRBV25-1,TGTGCCACTGTCCAGGGTGGAGACAATGAGCAGTTCTTC,CATVQGGDNEQFF
NA,TRBD2,TRBJ2-7,TRBV11-2,TGTGCCAGCAGCTTCGTCGCTGAGCGGGAGAAGTACTTC,CASSFVAEREKYF
few,NA,TRBJ1-5,TRBV29-1,TGCAGCGTTTCGGACGGTAATCAGCCCCAGCATTTT,CSVSDGNQPQHF
NA,NA,TRBJ1-5,TRBV4-1,TGCGCCAGCAGCCAAGTAAATCAGTACGATCAGCCCCAGCATTTT,CASSQVNQYDQPQHF
NA,NA,TRBJ1-1,TRBV12-3/TRBV12-4,TGTGCCAGCAGTTTCGGAGGGCCGAACACTGAAGCTTTCTTT,CASSFGGPNTEAFF
NA,TRBD1,TRBJ1-1,TRBV20-1,TGCAGTGCTAGCCGGACAGGGGGAGGCACTGAAGCTTTCTTT,CSASRTGGGTEAFF
NA,NA,TRBJ1-1,TRBV9,TGTGCCAGCAGCGTAGGAGTAGTGAACACTGAAGCTTTCTTT,CASSVGVVNTEAFF
once,TRBD1,TRBJ1-1,TRBV13,TGTGCCAGCAGCGGGATATCTCGTGGACAGGGGTATACTGAAGCTTTCTTT,CASSGISRGQGYTEAFF